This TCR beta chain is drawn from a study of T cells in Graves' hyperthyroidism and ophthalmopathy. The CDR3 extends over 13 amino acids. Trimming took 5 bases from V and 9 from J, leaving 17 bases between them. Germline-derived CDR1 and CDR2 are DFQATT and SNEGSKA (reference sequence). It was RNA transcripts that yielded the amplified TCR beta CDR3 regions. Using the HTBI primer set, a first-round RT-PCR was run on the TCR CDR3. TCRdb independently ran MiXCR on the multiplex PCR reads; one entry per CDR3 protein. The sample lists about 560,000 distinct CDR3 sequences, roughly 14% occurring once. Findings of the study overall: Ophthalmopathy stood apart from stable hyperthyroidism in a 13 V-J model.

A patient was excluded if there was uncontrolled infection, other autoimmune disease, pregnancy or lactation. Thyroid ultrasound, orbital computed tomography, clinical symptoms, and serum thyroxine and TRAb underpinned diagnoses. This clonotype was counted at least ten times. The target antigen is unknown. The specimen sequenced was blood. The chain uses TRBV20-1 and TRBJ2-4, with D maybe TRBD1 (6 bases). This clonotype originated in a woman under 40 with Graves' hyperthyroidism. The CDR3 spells CSAGTLGHGIQYF. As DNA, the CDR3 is TGCAGTGCTGGGACACTCGGACACGGCATTCAGTACTTC.